This entry features one TCR beta chain sequence. Its target is not known. Sequenced by immunoSEQ multiplex PCR; TCRdb stores in-frame clones only, minus some. The sample contains approximately 70,000 clones, around 86% of which appear only once. The data are from a study of T cell responses to AZD1222 COVID-19 vaccine. Study results and caveats: Within unmutated variant regions lay the reported targets of nearly half of spike-specific TCRs.

Germline V gene data show CDR1 as SQVTM and CDR2 as ANQGSEA. V shed 3 bases and J shed 0 bases, with 9 bases lying between them. The CDR3 runs to 14 residues. The V gene is TRBV29-1, the J gene TRBJ1-5; D is unclear. The sample consisted of peripheral blood, taken on day 0 of AZD1222 vaccination. This sequence was found in an adult in good health. The CDR3 DNA reads as TGCAGCGTTGAGCTAGGGTATAGCAATCAGCCCCAGCATTTT. Translating it yields CSVELGYSNQPQHF. The full variable domain, in which reference TRBV29-1 and TRBJ1-5 provide the parts outside the CDR3, is SAVISQKPSRDICQRGTSLTIQCQVDSQVTMMFWYRQQPGQSLTLIATANQGSEATYESGFVIDKFPISRPNLTFSTLTVSNMSPEDSSIYLCSVELGYSNQPQHFGDGTRLSIL.